These 24 T cell receptor beta chains came from one sample sequenced in a study of shared clonotypes between healthy human individuals. Libraries were prepared by immunoSEQ multiplex PCR; TCRdb keeps only in-frame clonotypes and omits some of them. The sample contains around 700,000 clones, about 90% of which appear only once. The naive CD8 fraction comprised CD45RO-negative cells positively selected for CCR7 and excluded terminally differentiated effector memory CD45RA+ cells. Sequenced: naive CD8+ T cells sorted from blood. The source is a man aged 30 to 45 in good health.

This chain links TRBV6-6 with TRBJ2-1; D not certain. The V end was cut by 8 bases, the J end by 9 bases, with 11 bases between. CDR3 length equals 11 residues. CDR1 and CDR2 (germline): MNHNY, SVGAGI (reference sequence). DNA of the CDR3: TGTGCCAGCGGCTCGGGCGGTGAGCAGTTCTTC. Its protein product is CASGSGGEQFF.

The chain uses TRBV7-9 and TRBJ2-3; 11 nucleotides line up with TRBD2. CDR3 length: 19 amino acids. The V segment lost 5 bases and the J segment 0 bases; nucleotides outside the gene matches: 13. Germline-derived CDR1 and CDR2 are SEHNR and FQNEAQ (reference sequence). The CDR3 region is CASSGTSGRRVKSTDTQYF. The CDR3 DNA reads as TGTGCCAGCAGCGGTACTAGCGGGAGAAGGGTAAAAAGCACAGATACGCAGTATTTT.

The CDR3 coding sequence is TGTGCCAGCAGGGGGACTAGCTTCAACGAGCAGTACTTC. Translating gives CASRGTSFNEQYF. The V call is TRBV6-5, the J call TRBJ2-7; 9 bases align to TRBD2. Trimming took 6 bases from V and 5 from J; bases not matched to a gene: 5. CDR1 and CDR2 (germline): MNHEY, SVGAGI. This CDR3 region has 13 residues.

The rearrangement joins TRBV7-8 to TRBJ2-7; 9 bases agree with TRBD2. CDR3 size: 14 residues. Losses at the gene ends were 3 bases for V and 2 bases for J; bases not matched to a gene: 2. The germline CDR1 and CDR2 sequences are SGHVS and FQNEAQ. The CDR3 DNA follows: TGTGCCAGCAGCTTCCTAGCGGGGACCTACGAGCAGTACTTC. Translated, it gives CASSFLAGTYEQYF.

The V call is TRBV29-1, the J call TRBJ2-7; tentatively, D is TRBD1 or TRBD2 (5 bases each). Trimming cost V 3 bases and J 0 bases, with 9 bases left between them. Germline CDR1 is SQVTM and CDR2 is ANQGSEA. This CDR3 region has 13 residues. The CDR3 loop reads CSVDWDGSYEQYF. As DNA, the CDR3 is TGCAGCGTTGACTGGGACGGCTCCTACGAGCAGTACTTC.

The chain carries TRBV28 and TRBJ2-1; the D gene is possibly TRBD2 (5 bases). The germline CDR1 and CDR2 sequences are MDHEN and SYDVKM. This CDR3 has 12 amino acids. Between the trimmed V and J ends, which lost 5 bases and 8 bases, there was a span of 10 bases. CDR3 residues: CASSQLLDEQFF. CDR3 DNA sequence: TGTGCCAGCAGTCAACTACTAGATGAGCAGTTCTTC.

This clone occurred once. The chain recombines TRBV14 with TRBJ1-3, with D unclear. The CDR3 length is 17 residues. The V end was cut by 4 bases, the J end by 0 bases, with 16 bases between. Per the germline V gene, CDR1 is SGHDN and CDR2 is FVKESK. CDR3 region: CASSRYEIEVSGNTIYF. In DNA, the CDR3 is TGTGCCAGCAGCCGATATGAAATAGAAGTCTCTGGAAACACCATATATTTT.

V usage is TRBV18 and J usage is TRBJ1-3, with TRBD1 matching over 7 bases. Germline CDR1 is KGHSH and CDR2 is LQKENI. The CDR3 is 15 amino acids. V was clipped by 4 bases and J by 0 bases; unmatched bases: 3. CDR3 DNA: TGTGCCAGCTCACGGACAGGCAGCTCTGGAAACACCATATATTTT. Amino acids: CASSRTGSSGNTIYF. Full variable domain (outside the CDR3, taken from reference TRBV18 and TRBJ1-3): NAGVMQNPRHLVRRRGQEARLRCSPMKGHSHVYWYRQLPEEGLKFMVYLQKENIIDESGMPKERFSAEFPKEGPSILRIQQVVRGDSAAYFCASSRTGSSGNTIYFGEGSWLTVV.

The rearrangement uses TRBV5-4 and TRBJ2-3; D may be TRBD2 (7 bases). Germline V gives CDR1 SGHNT, CDR2 YYREEE (reference sequence). Trimming pared 2 bases from V and 1 base from J, leaving 11 bases between. The CDR3 contains 15 residues. As DNA, the CDR3 is TGTGCCAGCAGCTTCGAGGGGGGGGGCACAGATACGCAGTATTTT. Translation gives CASSFEGGGTDTQYF. Full variable domain (remainder filled in from reference TRBV5-4 and TRBJ2-3): ETGVTQSPTHLIKTRGQQVTLRCSSQSGHNTVSWYQQALGQGPQFIFQYYREEENGRGNFPPRFSGLQFPNYSSELNVNALELDDSALYLCASSFEGGGTDTQYFGPGTRLTVL.

V usage is TRBV4-1 and J usage is TRBJ2-4; D ambiguous. V lost 1 base and J 4 bases, leaving 11 bases between the germline ends. CDR1 and CDR2 (germline): MGHRA, YSYEKL. This CDR3 contains 15 residues. CDR3: CASSQVLAEKNIQYF. CDR3 nucleotides: TGCGCCAGCAGCCAAGTCCTCGCCGAAAAAAACATTCAGTACTTC.

The gene calls are TRBV5-4 and TRBJ2-7, with 7 positions matching TRBD1. Looked up from germline, CDR1 is SGHNT and CDR2 is YYREEE (reference sequence). This CDR3 is built from 15 residues. The ends lost 1 base at V and 2 bases at J; junction bases unmatched: 6. DNA of the CDR3: TGTGCCAGCAGCTTGAACAGGGGATTCCCCTACGAGCAGTACTTC. Residues: CASSLNRGFPYEQYF.

The J gene is TRBJ2-5, the V gene TRBV30, with 8 bases lining up with TRBD1. There are 14 residues in the CDR3. The V gene end was trimmed by 5 bases and the J gene end by 1 base; junction bases not matched to a gene: 6. CDR1 is GTSNPN and CDR2 is SVGIG in the germline V gene (reference sequence). The CDR3 sequence: CAWHTGGGQETQYF. The CDR3 nucleotides read TGTGCCTGGCACACAGGGGGTGGCCAAGAGACCCAGTACTTC.

The chain joins TRBV7-9 to TRBJ1-2, with TRBD1 matching over 9 bases. Germline CDR1 and CDR2: SEHNR and FQNEAQ (reference sequence). This CDR3 region has 16 residues. Trimming took 2 bases from V and 3 from J; bases not matched to a gene: 7. CDR3 in amino acids: CASSLPRDRADYGYTF. CDR3 in DNA: TGTGCCAGCAGCTTACCCCGGGACAGGGCTGACTATGGCTACACCTTC.

This rearrangement joins TRBV11-2 to TRBJ1-4; TRBD1 aligns across 8 bases. Germline V CDR1 and CDR2: SGHAT, FQNNGV. This CDR3 is built from 19 residues. V shed 3 bases and J 3 bases; nucleotides not matched to a gene: 15. CDR3 in amino acids: CASSLSGGLEGSANEKLFF. DNA for the CDR3: TGTGCCAGCAGCTTGTCAGGGGGCCTGGAGGGCTCTGCTAATGAAAAACTGTTTTTT.

The chain uses TRBV27 and TRBJ1-2; D call uncertain. Germline loops: CDR1 MNHEY, CDR2 SMNVEV (reference sequence). The CDR3 is 12 residues long. Trimming pared 8 bases from V and 7 bases from J, leaving 14 bases between. The CDR3 here is CASGPFSGGYTF. CDR3 bases: TGTGCCAGCGGCCCTTTTAGTGGTGGCTACACCTTC.

V usage is TRBV5-1 and J usage is TRBJ1-1; D might be TRBD1 (5 bases). This CDR3 is 14 amino acids long. Germline CDR1 is SGHRS and CDR2 is YFSETQ. Trimming shortened V by 2 bases and J by 1 base, and 9 bases separated the two germline ends. CDR3 loop: CASSFMDKNTEAFF. The DNA for the CDR3 is TGCGCCAGCAGCTTTATGGACAAGAACACTGAAGCTTTCTTT. Full variable domain (missing parts from reference TRBV5-1 and TRBJ1-1): KAGVTQTPRYLIKTRGQQVTLSCSPISGHRSVSWYQQTPGQGLQFLFEYFSETQRNKGNFPGRFSGRQFSNSRSEMNVSTLELGDSALYLCASSFMDKNTEAFFGQGTRLTVV.

The chain employs TRBV6-1 and TRBJ2-2; possibly TRBD1 for D (6 bases). CDR1 and CDR2 from the germline V gene are MNHNS and SASEGT. This CDR3 comprises 15 residues. Trimming took off 3 bases at V and 5 bases at J, with 13 bases between the two ends. CDR3 residues: CASSEGARRTGELFF. CDR3 nucleotides: TGTGCCAGCAGTGAGGGGGCCCGGCGTACCGGGGAGCTGTTTTTT.

The chain uses TRBV29-1 and TRBJ1-3; D possibly corresponds to TRBD1 (6 bases). Trimming stripped 5 bases from V and 3 bases from J, with 14 bases between. In germline, CDR1 is SQVTM, CDR2 ANQGSEA. The CDR3 sequence is 14 residues long. The CDR3 DNA sequence: TGCAGCGTTTTTACAGGGTCTAGTGGAAACACCATATATTTT. Amino acid sequence: CSVFTGSSGNTIYF.

This clone was detected once. This sequence joins TRBV28 and TRBJ2-4, with D unclear. Germline V gene lookup returns CDR1 MDHEN and CDR2 SYDVKM. The CDR3 consists of 10 residues. Between the trimmed V and J ends, which lost 8 bases and 8 bases, there was a span of 7 bases. CDR3 DNA: TGTGCCAGCTCCGATGACATTCAGTACTTC. This gives the protein CASSDDIQYF.

This clone was counted a single time. The V gene is TRBV21-1, the J gene TRBJ2-7; the table's D call, TRBD2, has no DNA check behind it. TRBV21-1 is termed a pseudogene. This CDR3 has 16 amino acids. The CDR3 DNA sequence: TGTGCCAGCAGTAAAAGAGACTACCGGCATACTTGCGAGCAGTACTTC. Translated, it gives CASSKRDYRHTCEQYF.

This chain links TRBV10-3 with TRBJ1-1; 7 bases align to TRBD1. In germline, CDR1 is ENHRY, CDR2 SYGVKD. This CDR3 is built from 14 residues. Unmatched junction bases numbered 8, after V lost 6 bases and J lost 4 bases. The CDR3 loop is CAIRGDSLGTEAFF. The CDR3 nucleotides read TGTGCCATCAGGGGGGACAGTCTGGGCACTGAAGCTTTCTTT.

Comments on this clone: A junction end diverges from the germline sequence, so it may reflect a read error. The chain couples TRBV29-1 to TRBJ2-1; 14 nucleotides line up with TRBD2. The CDR3 runs 18 residues. Germline V gene lookup returns CDR1 SQVTM and CDR2 ANQGSEA. CDR3 protein: CSVEGTSGSSDSYNEQFF. CDR3 bases: TGCAGCGTGGAAGGGACTAGCGGGAGTTCGGACTCCTACAATGAGCAGTTCTTC.

V gene TRBV2 combines with J gene TRBJ1-2; D is unclear. This CDR3 contains 16 residues. Germline V gene sequence: CDR1 SNHLY, CDR2 FYNNEI. Trimming cost V 0 bases and J 8 bases, with 19 bases left between them. CDR3 in amino acids: CASSEALGRSDLGYTF. CDR3 nucleotides: TGTGCCAGCAGTGAAGCGCTTGGCAGATCGGACTTGGGCTACACCTTC.

About this clone: The same CDR3 also results from other DNA sequences found in this sample. CDR3 in amino acids: CASSLWGDTQYF. CDR3 DNA sequence: TGTGCCAGCAGCTTGTGGGGAGATACGCAGTATTTT. The J gene is TRBJ2-3, the V gene TRBV7-9; D unresolved. V shed 3 bases and J shed 5 bases, with 6 bases lying between them. Germline loops: CDR1 SEHNR, CDR2 FQNEAQ (reference sequence). The CDR3 extends over 12 amino acids. Together with reference TRBV7-9 and TRBJ2-3, the CDR3 gives the full variable domain: DTGVSQNPRHKITKRGQNVTFRCDPISEHNRLYWYRQTLGQGPEFLTYFQNEAQLEKSRLLSDRFSAERPKGSFSTLEIQRTEQGDSAMYLCASSLWGDTQYFGPGTRLTVL.